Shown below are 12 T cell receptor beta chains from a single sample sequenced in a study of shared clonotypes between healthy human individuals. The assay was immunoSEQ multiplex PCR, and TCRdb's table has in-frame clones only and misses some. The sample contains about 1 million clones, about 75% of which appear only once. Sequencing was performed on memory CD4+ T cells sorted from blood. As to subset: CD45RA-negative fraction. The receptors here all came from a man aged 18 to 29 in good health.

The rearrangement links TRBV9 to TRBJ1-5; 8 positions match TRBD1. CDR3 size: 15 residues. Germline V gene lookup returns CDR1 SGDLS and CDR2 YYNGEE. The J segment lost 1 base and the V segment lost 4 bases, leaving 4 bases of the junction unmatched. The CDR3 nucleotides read TGTGCCAGCAGCCCGGGACAGGCAAGCAATCAGCCCCAGCATTTT. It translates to CASSPGQASNQPQHF.

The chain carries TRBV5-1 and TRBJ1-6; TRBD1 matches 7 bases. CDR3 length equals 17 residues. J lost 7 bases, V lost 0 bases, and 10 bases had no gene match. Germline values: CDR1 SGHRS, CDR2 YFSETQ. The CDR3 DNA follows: TGCGCCAGCAGCTTGGATGGAACGGGACAGCAAAATTCACCCCTCCACTTT. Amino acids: CASSLDGTGQQNSPLHF.

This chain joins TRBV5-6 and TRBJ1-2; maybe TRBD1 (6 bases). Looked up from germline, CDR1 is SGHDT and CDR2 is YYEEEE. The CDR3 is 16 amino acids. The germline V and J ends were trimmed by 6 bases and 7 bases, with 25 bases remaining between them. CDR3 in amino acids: CASNVKIGGGASGYTF. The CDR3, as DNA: TGTGCCAGCAACGTGAAGATTGGGGGCGGAGCGAGTGGCTACACCTTC.

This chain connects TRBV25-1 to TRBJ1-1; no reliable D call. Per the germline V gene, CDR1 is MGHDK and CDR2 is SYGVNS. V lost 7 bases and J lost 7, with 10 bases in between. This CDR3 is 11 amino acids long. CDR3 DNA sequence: TGTGCCAGCACCTTAGCAGGTGAAGCTTTCTTT. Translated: CASTLAGEAFF.

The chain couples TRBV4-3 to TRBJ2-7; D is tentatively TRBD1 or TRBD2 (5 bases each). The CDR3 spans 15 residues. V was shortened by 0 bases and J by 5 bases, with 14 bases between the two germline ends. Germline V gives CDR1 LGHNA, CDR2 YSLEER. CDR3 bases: TGCGCCAGCAGCCAAGAAGGCGGAAGGGGACACGAGCAGTACTTC. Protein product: CASSQEGGRGHEQYF.

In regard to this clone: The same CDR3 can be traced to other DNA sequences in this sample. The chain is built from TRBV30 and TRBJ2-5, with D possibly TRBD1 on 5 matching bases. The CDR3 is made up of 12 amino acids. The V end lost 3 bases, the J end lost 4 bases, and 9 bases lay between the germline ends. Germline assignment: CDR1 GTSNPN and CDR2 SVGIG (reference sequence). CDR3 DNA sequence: TGTGCCTGGAGCAGGGTGGGAGAGACCCAGTACTTC. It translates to CAWSRVGETQYF.

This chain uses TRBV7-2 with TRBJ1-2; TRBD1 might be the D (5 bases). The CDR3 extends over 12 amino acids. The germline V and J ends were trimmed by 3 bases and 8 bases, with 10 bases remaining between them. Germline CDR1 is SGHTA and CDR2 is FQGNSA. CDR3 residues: CASSLMGQGYTF. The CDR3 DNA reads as TGTGCCAGCAGCTTGATGGGGCAAGGCTACACCTTC.

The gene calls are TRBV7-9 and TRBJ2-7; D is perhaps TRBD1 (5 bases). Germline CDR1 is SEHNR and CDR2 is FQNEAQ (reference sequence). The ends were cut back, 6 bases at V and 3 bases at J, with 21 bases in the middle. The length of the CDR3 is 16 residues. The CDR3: CASSHDSSNRLYEQYF. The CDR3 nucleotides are TGTGCCAGCAGTCACGACTCGTCGAACAGGCTCTACGAGCAGTACTTC.

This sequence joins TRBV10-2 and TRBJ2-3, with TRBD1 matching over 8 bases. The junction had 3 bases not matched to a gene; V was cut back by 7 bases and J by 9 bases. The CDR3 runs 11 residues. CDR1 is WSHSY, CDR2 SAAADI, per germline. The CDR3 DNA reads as TGCGCCAGCACTGACAGGGGCACGCAGTATTTT. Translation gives CASTDRGTQYF.

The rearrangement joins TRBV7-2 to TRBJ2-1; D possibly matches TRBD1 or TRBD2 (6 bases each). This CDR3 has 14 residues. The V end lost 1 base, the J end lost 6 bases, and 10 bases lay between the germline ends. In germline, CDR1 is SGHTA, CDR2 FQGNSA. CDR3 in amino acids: CASSLGGASNEQFF. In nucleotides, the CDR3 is TGTGCCAGCAGCTTAGGGGGGGCTTCCAATGAGCAGTTCTTC. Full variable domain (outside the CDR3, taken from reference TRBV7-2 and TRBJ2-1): GAGVSQSPSNKVTEKGKDVELRCDPISGHTALYWYRQSLGQGLEFLIYFQGNSAPDKSGLPSDRFSAERTGGSVSTLTIQRTQQEDSAVYLCASSLGGASNEQFFGPGTRLTVL.

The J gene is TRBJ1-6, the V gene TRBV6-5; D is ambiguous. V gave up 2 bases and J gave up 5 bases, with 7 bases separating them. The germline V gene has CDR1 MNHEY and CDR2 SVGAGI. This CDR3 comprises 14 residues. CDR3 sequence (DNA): TGTGCCAGCAGTTACACCAGCAATAATTCACCCCTCCACTTT. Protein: CASSYTSNNSPLHF.

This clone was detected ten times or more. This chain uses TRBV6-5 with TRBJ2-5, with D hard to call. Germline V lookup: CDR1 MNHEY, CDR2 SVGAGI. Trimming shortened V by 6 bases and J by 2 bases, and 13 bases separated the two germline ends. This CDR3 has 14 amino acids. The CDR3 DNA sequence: TGTGCCAGCAGCCGGTCCGGCAAGCAAGAGACCCAGTACTTC. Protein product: CASSRSGKQETQYF.